Below are 15 T cell receptor beta chains sequenced from a single sample in a study of T cell repertoires in cytomegalovirus infection (dated by TCRdb to about 2019). TCRdb shows the sequencer as Illumina HiSeq 1500. TCRdb trimmed public reads at Q25 via fastp, called clones via MiXCR and kept in-frame beta chains. Records with the same CDR3 protein are collapsed into one entry carrying the most frequent genes and DNA. The table for this sample lists around 740,000 distinct CDR3 sequences; roughly 35% of them were counted only once. The biggest ten clones account for 2.5% to 3.5% of the sample. Source material: PBMCs. The receptors shown here come from a human donor in good health (CMV status not recorded). Some clones in this sample may be carry-over from other donors' samples.

This clonotype was seen ten or more times. This chain connects TRBV11-3 to TRBJ2-2; TRBD2 matches at 7 bases. Germline V lookup: CDR1 SGHNT, CDR2 YENEEA. The CDR3 loop spans 16 amino acids. V shed 1 base and J 0 bases; nucleotides not matched to a gene: 2. CDR3 sequence: CASSLGLAANTGELFF. The CDR3 DNA follows: TGTGCCAGCAGCTTAGGACTAGCCGCGAACACCGGGGAGCTGTTTTTT.

This clonotype showed up just once. The junction differs from germline at one of its ends, possibly a read error. The chain has TRBV7-8 and TRBJ1-4; 10 bases fit TRBD1. The length of the CDR3 is 15 residues. Germline V lookup: CDR1 SGHVS, CDR2 FQNEAQ. DNA for the CDR3: TGTGCCAGCAGTAACGACAGGGGGCCAAATGAAAAACTGTTGTTT. This encodes CASSNDRGPNEKLLF.

The chain carries TRBV7-9 and TRBJ2-2; either TRBD1 or TRBD2 may supply D (5 bases each). CDR3 length equals 14 residues. The germline V and J ends were trimmed by 2 bases and 5 bases, with 9 bases remaining between them. In germline, CDR1 is SEHNR, CDR2 FQNEAQ (reference sequence). CDR3: CASSLLGETGELFF. The CDR3 DNA follows: TGTGCCAGCAGCTTACTGGGGGAAACCGGGGAGCTGTTTTTT. The whole variable domain, remainder taken from reference TRBV7-9 and TRBJ2-2, is DTGVSQNPRHKITKRGQNVTFRCDPISEHNRLYWYRQTLGQGPEFLTYFQNEAQLEKSRLLSDRFSAERPKGSFSTLEIQRTEQGDSAMYLCASSLLGETGELFFGEGSRLTVL.

This clonotype was seen more than once but under ten times. J is TRBJ2-1 and V is TRBV19; 7 nucleotides align to TRBD2. CDR1 LNHDA and CDR2 SQIVND come from the germline V gene (reference sequence). V lost 4 bases, J lost 7 bases, and 10 bases stayed unmatched. The CDR3 consists of 15 residues. The CDR3 region is CASSTDLNGGNEQFF. The CDR3 bases are TGTGCCAGTAGTACCGACCTTAACGGGGGGAATGAGCAGTTCTTC.

CDR3 bases: TGTGCCAGCAGTAAGCCCAGGGGAGGGCCCTACAATGAGCAGTTCTTC. Protein product: CASSKPRGGPYNEQFF. This rearrangement joins TRBV6-6 to TRBJ2-1, with D possibly being TRBD2 (7 bases). CDR3 size: 16 residues. Trimming stripped 5 bases from V and 2 bases from J, with 16 bases between. Germline V lookup: CDR1 MNHNY, CDR2 SVGAGI (reference sequence).

The V and J genes are TRBV27 and TRBJ2-2; 9 bases map to TRBD2. Germline V gene sequence: CDR1 MNHEY, CDR2 SMNVEV (reference sequence). This CDR3 has 14 amino acids. After removal of 6 bases from V and 6 bases from J, the junction contained 5 bases not matched to a gene. As DNA, the CDR3 is TGTGCCAGCAGGAGTAGCGGGAGTGCCGGGGAGCTGTTTTTT. Translation: CASRSSGSAGELFF.

Here the CDR3 reads CASSESAGPTDTQYF. CDR3 sequence (DNA): TGTGCCAGCAGTGAATCTGCGGGACCCACAGATACGCAGTATTTT. This sequence joins TRBV6-1 and TRBJ2-3, with a tentative D call TRBD2 (6 bases). CDR1 MNHNS and CDR2 SASEGT come from the germline V gene. The CDR3 contains 15 residues. V was cut by 2 bases and J by 2 bases, with 11 bases left in between.

The V call is TRBV27, the J call TRBJ2-3; a possible D gene is TRBD1 (6 bases). Between the trimmed V and J ends, which lost 11 bases and 3 bases, there was a span of 27 bases. The germline V gene has CDR1 MNHEY and CDR2 SMNVEV (reference sequence). The CDR3 is 17 amino acids. In DNA, the CDR3 is TGTGCCCTCAGTCAAGGACTGGACAGCATCTTAACAGATACGCAGTATTTT. Translation: CALSQGLDSILTDTQYF.

The chain combines TRBV7-2 with TRBJ1-2; 10 bases are shared with TRBD1. The germline gives CDR1 SGHTA, CDR2 FQGNSA. The CDR3 has 15 amino acids. V dropped 3 bases and J dropped 6; count of bases not matched to a gene: 7. The CDR3 nucleotides read TGTGCCAGCAGCTTTACGACAGGGGGCTTGGATGGCTACACCTTC. Amino acid sequence: CASSFTTGGLDGYTF.

Only a few counts were recorded for this clonotype. This chain uses TRBV27 with TRBJ1-3; TRBD1 matches at 7 bases. V gave up 6 bases and J gave up 0 bases; unmatched junction bases: 8. The CDR3 extends over 16 amino acids. The germline CDR1 and CDR2 sequences are MNHEY and SMNVEV (reference sequence). The CDR3 nucleotides are TGTGCCAGCAGACGAGGGGGCGGCAGCTCTGGAAACACCATATATTTT. Its protein is CASRRGGGSSGNTIYF.

This chain uses TRBV27 with TRBJ1-6; D not certain. V was trimmed by 2 bases and J by 7 bases, leaving 15 bases between them. Germline loops: CDR1 MNHEY, CDR2 SMNVEV (reference sequence). The CDR3 contains 16 residues. CDR3 nucleotide sequence: TGTGCCAGCAGTTTACCCTCCGAGGGCCGAAATTCACCCCTCCACTTT. It codes for CASSLPSEGRNSPLHF.

The V and J genes are TRBV12-3 or TRBV12-4 and TRBJ1-2, with 9 bases matching TRBD1. CDR3 length equals 11 residues. With 6 bases clipped from V and 8 bases from J, the junction kept 1 base outside the gene matches. Written as DNA, the CDR3 is TGTGCCAGCAGCACAGGGGGCGGCTACACCTTC. This translates into CASSTGGGYTF.

This clonotype was counted only a few times. This chain links TRBV7-3 with TRBJ2-5, with 9 bases lining up with TRBD2. Germline CDR1 reads SGHTA; CDR2 reads FQGTGA. Trimming took 0 bases from V and 4 from J; bases not matched to a gene: 6. The CDR3 consists of 16 residues. The CDR3 is CASSLTRLADGETQYF. CDR3 coding DNA: TGTGCCAGCAGCTTAACCCGACTAGCGGATGGAGAGACCCAGTACTTC.

The rearrangement uses TRBV7-9 and TRBJ1-4, with no clear D. Germline CDR1 is SEHNR and CDR2 is FQNEAQ (reference sequence). V lost 2 bases and J 6 bases, leaving 13 bases between the germline ends. The CDR3 has 15 amino acids. The CDR3 region has the DNA TGTGCCAGCAGCTTATGGTTAGCGGGAGATGAAAAACTGTTTTTT. This translates into CASSLWLAGDEKLFF.

The V call is TRBV7-2, the J call TRBJ2-3; TRBD1 aligns across 8 bases. CDR1 SGHTA and CDR2 FQGNSA come from the germline V gene. V shed 5 bases and J 1 base; nucleotides not matched to a gene: 5. The CDR3 runs 15 residues. Written as DNA, the CDR3 is TGTGCCAGCAGCACCCAGACAGGGGGCACAGATACGCAGTATTTT. Translated, it gives CASSTQTGGTDTQYF.